The next 15 T cell receptor beta chains were all read from a single sample in a study of T-cell memory formation after mild COVID-19. One entry per CDR3 protein results from TCRdb running MiXCR on the 5' RACE reads. The sample contains approximately 350,000 distinct CDR3 sequences, roughly an eighth of which appear only once. Sample: PBMCs or a T cell subset sorted from them (not recorded which). These receptors originate from a man aged 18 to 35 who had mild COVID-19 (a few samples of this study predate the infection). Cell type and time point are not known.

In its sample, this clonotype was seen a few times. The chain links TRBV6-1 to TRBJ1-6; D remains ambiguous. V was clipped by 6 bases and J by 5 bases, with 8 bases between them. The germline V gene encodes CDR1 MNHNS and CDR2 SASEGT. This CDR3 has 13 residues. The CDR3 DNA reads as TGTGCCAGCAGAAGACCGAATAATTCACCCCTCCACTTT. This encodes CASRRPNNSPLHF.

The rearrangement joins TRBV5-1 to TRBJ2-2; no definite D call. CDR1 SGHRS and CDR2 YFSETQ come from the germline V gene. The CDR3 has 16 amino acids. With 0 bases removed from V and 5 bases from J, the gap between germline ends came to 14 bases. The chain's CDR3 is CASSLAVGALTGELFF. Written as DNA, the CDR3 is TGCGCCAGCAGCTTGGCGGTTGGAGCCCTTACCGGGGAGCTGTTTTTT.

This clonotype was counted between two and nine times. The CDR3 DNA is TGTGCCAGCAGTTTGAGCCCGGGGGCGCCTGGGGCCAACGTCCTGACTTTC. Protein: CASSLSPGAPGANVLTF. V gene TRBV12-3 or TRBV12-4 combines with J gene TRBJ2-6; D could derive from TRBD1 or TRBD2 (6 bases each). V was clipped by 3 bases and J by 2 bases, with 14 bases between them. The CDR3 covers 17 residues.

The chain carries TRBV2 and TRBJ2-1; 7 nucleotides line up with TRBD1. This CDR3 is 14 amino acids long. V lost 4 bases, J lost 4 bases, and 4 bases stayed unmatched. Per germline, CDR1 SNHLY and CDR2 FYNNEI. DNA for the CDR3: TGTGCCAGCAGTGCTGACAGGGCTTACAATGAGCAGTTCTTC. It translates to CASSADRAYNEQFF.

This clonotype was recorded a few times. Its ends do not fully match the called genes, so a read error is possible. The rearrangement joins TRBV24-1 to TRBJ2-2; D is perhaps TRBD2 (6 bases). CDR1 is KGHDR, CDR2 SFDVKD, per germline. This CDR3 is 15 amino acids long. The CDR3 DNA follows: TGTGCCACCAGTGATTTGGCGGGGAACCCCGGGGAGCTGTTTTTT. As protein: CATSDLAGNPGELFF.

This clonotype was observed a few times. V usage is TRBV20-1 and J usage is TRBJ2-3, with unresolved D. V shed 4 bases and J shed 2 bases, with 13 bases lying between them. The germline CDR1 and CDR2 sequences are DFQATT and SNEGSKA (reference sequence). The CDR3 is 14 amino acids. The CDR3 DNA reads as TGCAGTGCTACCCATTCAAGCCACACAGATACGCAGTATTTT. Protein sequence: CSATHSSHTDTQYF.

This rearrangement joins TRBV6-5 to TRBJ2-5, with TRBD2 as a possible D gene (8 bases). The V gene lost 6 bases and the J gene lost 0 bases, with 17 bases spanning the gap. Germline CDR1 MNHEY, CDR2 SVGAGI. This CDR3 is built from 16 residues. CDR3 sequence: CASRRGPSGYQETQYF. The DNA for the CDR3 is TGTGCCAGCAGAAGGGGGCCTAGCGGGTACCAAGAGACCCAGTACTTC.

The V call is TRBV12-3 or TRBV12-4, the J call TRBJ2-3; the match to TRBD2 covers 12 bases. The CDR3 has 17 amino acids. V lost 6 bases and J lost 2; bases outside the gene matches: 9. CDR3 nucleotides: TGTGCCAGCAGCCAGACTAGCGGGGGCCCTGTCACAGATACGCAGTATTTT. Protein product: CASSQTSGGPVTDTQYF.

Points on this clonotype: At one end, the junction sequence differs from germline, possibly due to a read error. This rearrangement joins TRBV7-2 to TRBJ2-3, with D unresolved. The CDR3 covers 16 residues. The germline V gene encodes CDR1 SGHTA and CDR2 FQGNSA. CDR3 in amino acids: CASSLVSDGYADTQYF. CDR3 in DNA: TGTGCCAGCAGTTTAGTAAGTGACGGGTACGCAGATACGCAGTATTTT.

The table lists this clonotype with many counts. The chain employs TRBV10-3 and TRBJ2-7; TRBD1 might be the D (6 bases). This CDR3 comprises 12 residues. V shed 6 bases and J shed 6 bases, with 12 bases lying between them. Germline V gene lookup returns CDR1 ENHRY and CDR2 SYGVKD. This chain's CDR3 is CAIRPTGGEQYF. DNA of the CDR3: TGTGCCATCAGACCGACAGGAGGCGAGCAGTACTTC.

This clonotype was picked up a small number of times. The J gene is TRBJ2-7, the V gene TRBV10-3; D uncertain. The CDR3 spans 14 residues. V was cut by 10 bases and J by 3 bases, with 19 bases left in between. Germline V gene lookup returns CDR1 ENHRY and CDR2 SYGVKD. As DNA, the CDR3 is TGTGCCAGCCGTGGTCTCCCTTCCCTCTACGAGCAGTACTTC. The encoded protein is CASRGLPSLYEQYF.

This chain connects TRBV27 to TRBJ1-5; D ambiguous. V was cut by 9 bases and J by 7 bases, with 19 bases left in between. This CDR3 comprises 14 residues. Germline CDR1 is MNHEY and CDR2 is SMNVEV (reference sequence). The CDR3 protein is CASPWLRPRQPQHF. CDR3 bases: TGTGCCAGTCCTTGGTTGCGCCCGCGGCAGCCCCAGCATTTT.

J is TRBJ2-3 and V is TRBV12-3 or TRBV12-4; 9 nucleotides align to TRBD2. This CDR3 has 16 residues. The trim removed 5 bases at V and 0 bases at J, leaving 6 bases unmatched. DNA of the CDR3: TGTGCCAGCAGTCCAGGACTAGCGATGAGCACAGATACGCAGTATTTT. Encoded protein: CASSPGLAMSTDTQYF.

This clonotype was observed a few times. The chain recombines TRBV7-2 with TRBJ1-2; TRBD1 is a possible D gene (5 bases). CDR3 length equals 15 residues. Germline V gene sequence: CDR1 SGHTA, CDR2 FQGNSA. Trimming took off 1 base at V and 6 bases at J, with 15 bases between the two ends. The CDR3 bases are TGTGCCAGCAGCTTAGAATGGCCCGCACAGGATGGCTACACCTTC. It translates to CASSLEWPAQDGYTF.

This chain connects TRBV20-1 to TRBJ1-1; perhaps TRBD1 as D (5 bases). Trimming left V 3 bases short and J 9 bases short, with 20 bases between. CDR1 is DFQATT and CDR2 is SNEGSKA in the germline V gene (reference sequence). This CDR3 spans 14 amino acids. The CDR3 region is CSARARDSRTKAFF. The CDR3 nucleotides read TGCAGTGCTAGGGCCCGGGACTCAAGGACCAAAGCTTTCTTT.